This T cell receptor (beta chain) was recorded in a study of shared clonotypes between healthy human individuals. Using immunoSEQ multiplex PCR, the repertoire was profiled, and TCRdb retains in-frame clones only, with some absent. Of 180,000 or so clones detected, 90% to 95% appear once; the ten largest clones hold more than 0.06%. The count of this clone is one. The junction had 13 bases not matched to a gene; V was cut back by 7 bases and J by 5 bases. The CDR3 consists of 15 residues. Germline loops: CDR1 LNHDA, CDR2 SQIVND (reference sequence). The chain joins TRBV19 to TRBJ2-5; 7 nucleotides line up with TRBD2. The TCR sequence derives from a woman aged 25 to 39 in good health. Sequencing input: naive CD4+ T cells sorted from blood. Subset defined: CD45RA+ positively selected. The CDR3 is CASMRGSDRWETQYF. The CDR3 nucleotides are TGTGCCAGTATGCGGGGGTCCGATCGATGGGAGACCCAGTACTTC.